Listed below are T cell receptor beta chains from one sample, sequenced in a study of tumor-infiltrating lymphocytes in primary liver carcinoma. TCRdb re-derived calls from the multiplex PCR reads in MiXCR, one entry per CDR3 protein. The sample carries more than 70,000 distinct CDR3 sequences, around 70% recorded once. Sequencing was carried out using liver tumor tissue from sampling region 1. The receptors here all came from a man aged 35 to 55 with primary liver carcinoma and hepatitis B virus infection. The CDR3 runs from the conserved cysteine through the conserved F or W. The order of the fields is J gene, clone size, D gene, V gene, CDR3 DNA, CDR3 protein. D genes are given only for firm matches. Clone size, where shown, is once, few, many, or a class for clones that have expanded.

TRBJ2-7	NA	NA	TRBV12-3/TRBV12-4	TGTGCCAGCAATTTCTCCAGGGAAGAGCAGTACTTC	CASNFSREEQYF
TRBJ2-1	NA	TRBD2	TRBV11-3	TGTGCCAGCAGCCTAGAGTCCCTAGCGGGATCCGGCGAGCAGTTCTTC	CASSLESLAGSGEQFF
TRBJ1-6	NA	NA	TRBV4-1	TGCGCCAGCAGTCAAGTCAGCCTTGGAAAATCACCCCTCCACTTT	CASSQVSLGKSPLHF
TRBJ2-3	NA	NA	TRBV12-3/TRBV12-4	TGTGCCAACAGTCTCGTACCCCGCTCTACGCAGTATTTT	CANSLVPRSTQYF
TRBJ1-1	once	NA	TRBV29-1	TGCAGCGTTTCCAGACAGGAGGCTGAAGCTTTCTTT	CSVSRQEAEAFF
TRBJ2-7	NA	NA	TRBV4-2	TGTACCAGCAGCCAAGTAGCTTCCCCCCGGTGGTCTGGCGAGCAGTACTTC	CTSSQVASPRWSGEQYF
TRBJ1-1	NA	TRBD1	TRBV5-4	TGTGCCAGCAGCTTTGGTTCCTGGACAGGGAACACTGAGTCTTTCTTT	CASSFGSWTGNTESFF
TRBJ2-2	NA	NA	TRBV6-5	TGTGCCAGCAAATGGGGGAGGGTTGACAGGGTGCTGTTTTTT	CASKWGRVDRVLFF
TRBJ2-1	NA	NA	TRBV28	TGTGCCAGCGTGGGAAGGACAGCGGCTACCTACAATGAGCAGTTCTTC	CASVGRTAATYNEQFF
TRBJ2-5	NA	NA	TRBV10-3	TGTGCCATCAGTGAGATGGGCGTCACGGAGACCCTGTATTTC	CAISEMGVTETLYF
TRBJ2-2	NA	NA	TRBV7-3	TGTGCCAGCAGCCCGTGGACTGGGAGACCGAACACCGGGGAGCTGTTTTTT	CASSPWTGRPNTGELFF
TRBJ2-1	many	NA	TRBV12-3/TRBV12-4	TGTGCCAGCAGCCTCACTCATGAGCAGTTCTTC	CASSLTHEQFF
TRBJ2-3	many	NA	TRBV30	TGTGCCTGGACCGGGGACCCAGTGAACGATCTCTTAAGGGCAGATACGCAGTATTTT	CAWTGDPVNDLLRADTQYF
TRBJ2-6	many	NA	TRBV21-1	TGTGCCAGCACCCTTACAGGGACTGGGGCCAACGTCCTGACTTTC	CASTLTGTGANVLTF
TRBJ2-3	NA	TRBD2	TRBV2	TGTGCCAGCAGTGAAGTTGGGTCTAGCGGGAGTCGAGATACGCAGTATTTT	CASSEVGSSGSRDTQYF
TRBJ2-1	NA	NA	TRBV20-1	TGCAGTGCTAGCGGGGGCCCGTACAATGAGCAGTTCTTC	CSASGGPYNEQFF
TRBJ2-1	NA	TRBD2	TRBV5-5	TGTGCCAACAGCTTAGGACTAGCGGGAACCTACAATAAGCAGTTCTTC	CANSLGLAGTYNKQFF
TRBJ2-7	NA	TRBD2	TRBV11-2	TGTGCCAGTAGCCCTGGCGGGGGGTGGTATGAGCACTACTTC	CASSPGGGWYEHYF
TRBJ2-1	many	TRBD1	TRBV5-1	TGCGCCAGCAGCTTTATGGACAGGGGGCAAAATGAGCAGTTCTTC	CASSFMDRGQNEQFF
TRBJ2-7	many	NA	TRBV5-4	TGTGCCAGCAGCTTAATAGAAACGGCCTACGAGCAGTACTTC	CASSLIETAYEQYF
TRBJ1-2	NA	NA	TRBV6-6	TGTGCCAGCCCAACGGCTTCTAACTATGGCTACACCTTC	CASPTASNYGYTF
TRBJ2-3	NA	NA	TRBV4-2	TGTGCCATCAGCCAAGGGGACGCAGATACGCAGTATTTT	CAISQGDADTQYF
TRBJ2-7	many	NA	TRBV7-9	TGTGCCAGCAGTGGAATAGCGGAGAGCTCCTACGAGCAGTACTTC	CASSGIAESSYEQYF
TRBJ2-1	NA	NA	TRBV4-1	TGCACCAGCAGCCAAGTAGGAACCGAGCAGTTCTTC	CTSSQVGTEQFF
TRBJ2-7	NA	NA	TRBV6-1	TGTGCCAGCAATCCTGGAGTAGTGGCCTACGAGCAGTACTTC	CASNPGVVAYEQYF
TRBJ2-5	NA	NA	TRBV2	TGTGCCAGCAGTGAAAGAGAGACCCAGTACTTC	CASSERETQYF
TRBJ2-1	medium-sized	NA	TRBV6-5	TGTGCCAGCAGTTCCGGGGGGCCCTACAATGAGCAGTTCTTC	CASSSGGPYNEQFF
TRBJ2-1	medium-sized	NA	TRBV10-3	TGTGCCATCCAAGGTACCGATGAGCAGTTCTTC	CAIQGTDEQFF
TRBJ2-3	many	NA	TRBV4-1	TGCGCCAGCAGCCCCTCTGGGGGCACAGATACGCAGTATTTT	CASSPSGGTDTQYF
TRBJ2-5	many	NA	TRBV6-5	TGTGCCAGCAGTTACTCGGGTCAAAGGGTCCAAGAGACCCAGTACTTC	CASSYSGQRVQETQYF
TRBJ2-3	once	NA	TRBV10-3	TGTGGCATCAGTAAGGACAACCCTGGCACAGATACGCAGTATTTT	CGISKDNPGTDTQYF
TRBJ2-5	NA	NA	TRBV10-1	TGCGCCAGTAGTGAAATGGACGGCCCCAGGGAGACCCAGTACTTC	CASSEMDGPRETQYF
TRBJ2-3	NA	TRBD2	TRBV11-2	TGTGCCAGCAGCCCCCCGACTAGCGGCTGTACAGATATGCAGTATTTT	CASSPPTSGCTDMQYF
TRBJ2-7	NA	NA	TRBV4-1	TGCGCCAACAGCCCCGGCTCTTTGACCCCCTACGAGCGGTACTTC	CANSPGSLTPYERYF
TRBJ1-1	NA	NA	TRBV6-5	TGTGCTAGCAGTTACGGCGCGGGAGGGGGGCCTGAAGCTTTCTTT	CASSYGAGGGPEAFF
TRBJ1-1	NA	TRBD1	TRBV6-2/TRBV6-3	TGTGCCAGCACCTCCACAGGGGGCACTGAAGCCTTCTTT	CASTSTGGTEAFF
TRBJ2-1	NA	TRBD2	TRBV5-1	TGCGCCAGCCTCGGGGGAGGGGCCAATGAGCAGTTCTTC	CASLGGGANEQFF
TRBJ1-1	NA	NA	TRBV6-6	TGTGGCAGCAGTTACTCGATTGCGGCCACTGAAGCTTTCTTT	CGSSYSIAATEAFF
TRBJ2-6	NA	TRBD1	TRBV28	TGTGCCAGCAGTTCACAGGGGGCGGAGGGGACCAACGTCCTGACTTTC	CASSSQGAEGTNVLTF
TRBJ2-3	once	TRBD2	TRBV7-9	TGTGCCATCAGCTCAGGCGAATCGGCTAGCGGGGTCACAGATACGCAGTATTTT	CAISSGESASGVTDTQYF
TRBJ1-2	NA	NA	TRBV7-9	TGTGCCAGCAGGCCTACAGGGATCTATGGCTACACCTTC	CASRPTGIYGYTF